This TCR beta chain came from a study of radiotherapy plus CTLA-4 blockade in lung cancer. Sequencing was performed with immunoSEQ multiplex PCR; in TCRdb, only in-frame clones are kept and a portion is missing. Of 30,000 to 40,000 clones listed, around 75% are singletons. CDR3 length: 13 amino acids. V lost 7 bases and J lost 2; bases outside the gene matches: 8. The germline gives CDR1 SQVTM, CDR2 ANQGSEA. Study results and limitations: Some TCR clones had been derived from tumors. These clones expanded in peripheral blood after radiotherapy plus ipilimumab.

As concerns this clone: The target antigen is unknown.

The chain is built from TRBV29-1 and TRBJ2-7, with 7 bases that match TRBD1. The sequence was collected from a human donor with non-small cell lung cancer that progressed on radiotherapy plus ipilimumab. The sample was peripheral blood, taken from a patient treated with radiotherapy plus ipilimumab. The CDR3 sequence: CSALDRDAYEQYF. CDR3 DNA: TGCAGCGCATTAGACAGGGATGCCTACGAGCAGTACTTC.